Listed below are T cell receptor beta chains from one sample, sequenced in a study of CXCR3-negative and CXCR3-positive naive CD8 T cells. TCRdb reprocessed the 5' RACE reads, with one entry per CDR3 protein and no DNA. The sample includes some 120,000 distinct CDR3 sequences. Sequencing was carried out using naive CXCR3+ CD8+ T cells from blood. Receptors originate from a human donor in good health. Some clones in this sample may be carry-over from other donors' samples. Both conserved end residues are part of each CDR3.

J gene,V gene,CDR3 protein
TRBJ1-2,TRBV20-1,CSALGTGHGYTF
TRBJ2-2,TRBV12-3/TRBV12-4,CASSLSTVDTGELFF
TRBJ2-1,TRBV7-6,CASSLVEDRAAYNEQFF
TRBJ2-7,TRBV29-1,CSVEQGRDYEQYF
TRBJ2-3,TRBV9,CASSVERGSTDTQYF
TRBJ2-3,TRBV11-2,CASSLGAVALAGGDTQYF
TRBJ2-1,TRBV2,CAVGGLAELNEQFF
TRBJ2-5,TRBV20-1,CSARVAEPLANQETQYF
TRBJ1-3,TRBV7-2,CASSLVRQGSPGNTIYF
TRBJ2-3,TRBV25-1,CASSEYEGSDTQYF
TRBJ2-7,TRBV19,CASSSTVSYEQYF
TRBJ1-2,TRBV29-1,CSVEEEWDALYGYTF
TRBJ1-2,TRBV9,CASSVGQPYGYTF
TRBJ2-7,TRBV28,CATDPSGGAPEQYF
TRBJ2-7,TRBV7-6,CASSLGQGSDEQYF
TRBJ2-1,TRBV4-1,CASSPFREDEQFF
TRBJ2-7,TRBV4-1,CASSQDPNYEQYF
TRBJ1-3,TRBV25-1,CASRPPGHTRDTIYF
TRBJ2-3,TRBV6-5,CASSYSGGQRDTQYF
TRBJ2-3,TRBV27,CASSIITTGRGTDTQYF
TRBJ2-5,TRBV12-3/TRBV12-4,CASSFDRGETQYF